The T cell receptor beta chain under discussion was sequenced for a study of immunodeficiency (dated by TCRdb to between 2018 and 2021). For the study in its entirety: Repertoire analysis was done to look for VDJ recombination defects and oligoclonality. What the work shows at the level of the full study, not this receptor alone: V-J pairing and productive entropy in CD4+ T cells appeared similar in patients and controls. Based on top-100 and total clonotype frequencies, severe oligoclonality was found in patient CD8+ T cells but not in patient CD4+ T cells. In entropy comparisons, n=3 (open circles) was shown for patients versus healthy controls, and a thymic development effect was only suggested as possible.

Turning to this clone: Its target antigen remains unknown. Per-base qualities were not stored, and no clone one base away is much larger.

CD3+CD4+ T cells were sorted from fresh PBMCs before TCR sequencing. From its cysteine to its phenylalanine, the CDR3 spans 16 amino acids. Only CDR3 DNA remains: 48 bases, in frame from the first base. Unmatched junction bases come to 9, with V trimmed by 3 bases and J by 4 bases. CDR1 and CDR2 (KGHSH, LQKENI) derive from the germline V gene. After extraction using the QIAamp DNA Blood Mini Kit, genomic DNA was sent off for immunoSEQ repertoire analysis. Multiplex PCR was used to amplify CDR3 regions from a standard amount of genomic DNA template. The PCR products underwent sequencing on an Illumina platform. The authors processed their data as follows. Alignment of sequences was done against a reference, and the V, D and J gene definitions came from IMGT. To get rid of PCR and sequencing errors, closely related sequences were merged using a nearest-neighbor clustering algorithm. V, D and J usage in productive unique and total sequences was analyzed using ImmunoSEQ Analyzer tools and R version 3.6.1. TCRdb re-hosts the immuneACCESS table, in-frame sequences only. Its copies lack some clones; in the studies checked, an unresolved V gene accounts for under half of them, and the cause for the rest is not known. D and trimming were read from the DNA, whereas the V and J calls and clone size are those reported in that table. This sample gives fewer than 5,000 clones in total; around 91% of them show up just once. Approximately 4.7% of the sample comes from the top ten.

The V and J genes are TRBV18 and TRBJ2-1; 7 of the junction bases match TRBD1. The receptor comes from a human donor in good health. Sequencing was performed on CD4+ T cells from blood. The CDR3 region reads CASSPTGQAAYNEQFF. In nucleotides, the sequence is TGTGCCAGCTCACCTACCGGACAGGCCGCTTACAATGAGCAGTTCTTC.